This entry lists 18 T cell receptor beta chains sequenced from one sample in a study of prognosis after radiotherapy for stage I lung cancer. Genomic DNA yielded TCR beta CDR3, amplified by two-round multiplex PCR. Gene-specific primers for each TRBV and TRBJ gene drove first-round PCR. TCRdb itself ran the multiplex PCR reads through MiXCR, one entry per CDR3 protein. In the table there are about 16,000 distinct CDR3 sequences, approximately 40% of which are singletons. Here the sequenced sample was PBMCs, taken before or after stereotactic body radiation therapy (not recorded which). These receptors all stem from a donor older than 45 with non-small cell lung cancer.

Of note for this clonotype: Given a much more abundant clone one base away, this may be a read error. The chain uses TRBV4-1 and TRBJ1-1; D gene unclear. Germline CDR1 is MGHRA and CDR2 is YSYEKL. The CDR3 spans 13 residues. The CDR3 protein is CTSSPREASEAFF. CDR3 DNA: TGCACCAGCAGCCCCCGGGAGGCGTCTGAAGCTTTCTTT.

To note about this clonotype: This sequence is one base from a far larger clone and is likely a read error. CDR3 sequence: CASILQGYEQYF. The CDR3 DNA sequence: TGTGCCAGCATCCTCCAGGGTTACGAGCAGTACTTC. The genes are TRBV6-9 and TRBJ2-7, with D maybe TRBD1 (5 bases). The CDR3 loop spans 12 amino acids. V was clipped by 7 bases and J by 4 bases, with 11 bases between them. CDR1 is MNHGY, CDR2 SVAAGI, per germline.

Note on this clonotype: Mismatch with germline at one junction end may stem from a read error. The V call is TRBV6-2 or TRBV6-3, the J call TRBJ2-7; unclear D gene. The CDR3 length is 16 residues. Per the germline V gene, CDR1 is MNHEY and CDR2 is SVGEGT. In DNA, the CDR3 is TGTGCCAGCAGAACAAGGCGGACCCTACCCTTTTACGAGAAGTACTTC. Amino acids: CASRTRRTLPFYEKYF.

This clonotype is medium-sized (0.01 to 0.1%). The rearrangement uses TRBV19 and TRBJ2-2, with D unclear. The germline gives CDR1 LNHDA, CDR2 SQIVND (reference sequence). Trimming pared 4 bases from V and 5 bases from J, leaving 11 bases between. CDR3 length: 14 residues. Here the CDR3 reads CASSTEHGTGELFF. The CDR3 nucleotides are TGTGCCAGTAGTACGGAACATGGGACCGGGGAGCTGTTTTTT.

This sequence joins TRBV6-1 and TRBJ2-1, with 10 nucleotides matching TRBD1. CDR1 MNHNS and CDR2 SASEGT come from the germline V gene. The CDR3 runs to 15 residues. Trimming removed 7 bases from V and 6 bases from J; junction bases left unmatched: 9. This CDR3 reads CASISPGQGSNEQFF. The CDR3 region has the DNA TGTGCCAGCATCTCCCCGGGACAGGGGTCCAATGAGCAGTTCTTC.

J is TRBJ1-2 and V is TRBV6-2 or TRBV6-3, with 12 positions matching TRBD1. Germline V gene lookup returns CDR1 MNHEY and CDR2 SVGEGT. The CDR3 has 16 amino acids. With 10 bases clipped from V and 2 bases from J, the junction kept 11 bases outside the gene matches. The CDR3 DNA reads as TGTGCCATCATCACGGGACAGGGGGCGTCGAACTATGGCTACACCTTC. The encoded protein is CAIITGQGASNYGYTF.

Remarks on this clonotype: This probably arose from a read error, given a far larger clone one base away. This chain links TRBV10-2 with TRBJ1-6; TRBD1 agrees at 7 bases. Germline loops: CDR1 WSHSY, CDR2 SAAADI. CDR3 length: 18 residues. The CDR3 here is CASSTLRQGSSYNSTLHF. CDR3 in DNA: TGTGCCAGCAGCACCCTCCGACAGGGAAGCTCCTATAATTCAACCCTCCACTTT.

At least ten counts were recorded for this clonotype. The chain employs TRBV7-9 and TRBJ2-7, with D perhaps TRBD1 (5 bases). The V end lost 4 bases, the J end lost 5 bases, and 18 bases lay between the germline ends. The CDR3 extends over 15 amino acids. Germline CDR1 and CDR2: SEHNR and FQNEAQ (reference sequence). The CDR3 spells CASSSADTIRDEQYF. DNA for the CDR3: TGTGCCAGCAGCTCGGCGGACACTATCAGGGACGAGCAGTACTTC.

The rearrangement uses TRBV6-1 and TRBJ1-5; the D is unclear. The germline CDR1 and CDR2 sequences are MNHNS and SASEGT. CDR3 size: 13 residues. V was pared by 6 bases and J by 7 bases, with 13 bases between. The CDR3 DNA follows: TGTGCCAGCAGGGGAACAGAATTACAGCCCCAGCATTTT. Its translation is CASRGTELQPQHF.

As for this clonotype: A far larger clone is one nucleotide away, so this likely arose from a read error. CDR3 sequence: CASRRGQGGNDQFF. In nucleotides, the CDR3 is TGTGCCAGCAGAAGGGGACAGGGAGGCAATGATCAGTTCTTC. V and J are TRBV6-2 or TRBV6-3 and TRBJ2-1; 9 bases agree with TRBD1. Per germline, CDR1 MNHEY and CDR2 SVGEGT. The CDR3 loop spans 14 amino acids.

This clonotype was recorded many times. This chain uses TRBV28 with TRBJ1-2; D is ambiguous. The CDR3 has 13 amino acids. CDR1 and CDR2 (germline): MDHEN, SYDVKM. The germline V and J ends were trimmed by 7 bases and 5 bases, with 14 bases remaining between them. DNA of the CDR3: TGTGCCAGCAATAGCTGGAACGGGTATGGCTACACCTTC. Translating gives CASNSWNGYGYTF.

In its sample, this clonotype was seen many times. The CDR3 spells CASKEELSGYYNEQFF. CDR3 sequence (DNA): TGTGCCAGCAAGGAAGAGCTCTCGGGGTATTACAATGAGCAGTTCTTC. The chain employs TRBV2 and TRBJ2-1; D may be TRBD2 (5 bases). This CDR3 is 16 amino acids long. The V end was cut by 7 bases, the J end by 4 bases, with 20 bases between. Germline CDR1 and CDR2: SNHLY and FYNNEI.

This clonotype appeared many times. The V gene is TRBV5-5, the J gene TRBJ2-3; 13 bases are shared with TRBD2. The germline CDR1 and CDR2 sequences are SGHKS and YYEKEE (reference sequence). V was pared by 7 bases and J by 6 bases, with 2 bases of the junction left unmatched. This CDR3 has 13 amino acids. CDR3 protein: CASGLAGVDTQYF. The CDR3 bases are TGTGCCAGCGGACTAGCGGGGGTGGATACGCAGTATTTT.

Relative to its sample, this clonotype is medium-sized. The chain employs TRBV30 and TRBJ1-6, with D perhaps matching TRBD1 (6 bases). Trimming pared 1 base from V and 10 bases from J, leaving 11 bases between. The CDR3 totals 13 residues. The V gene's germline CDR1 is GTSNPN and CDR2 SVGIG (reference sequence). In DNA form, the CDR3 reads TGTGCCTGGAGTGAGGGGGGAAGCTCACCCCTCCACTTT. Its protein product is CAWSEGGSSPLHF.

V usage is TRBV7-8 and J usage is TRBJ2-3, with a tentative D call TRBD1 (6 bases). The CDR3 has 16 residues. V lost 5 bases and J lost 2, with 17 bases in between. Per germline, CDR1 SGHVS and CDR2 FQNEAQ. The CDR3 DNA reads TGTGCCAGCAGCCCCACCCGGACAGACCTCACAGATACGCAGTATTTT. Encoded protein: CASSPTRTDLTDTQYF. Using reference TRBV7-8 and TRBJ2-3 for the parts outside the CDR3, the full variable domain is GAGVSQSPRYKVAKRGQDVALRCDPISGHVSLFWYQQALGQGPEFLTYFQNEAQLDKSGLPSDRFFAERPEGSVSTLKIQRTQQEDSAVYLCASSPTRTDLTDTQYFGPGTRLTVL.

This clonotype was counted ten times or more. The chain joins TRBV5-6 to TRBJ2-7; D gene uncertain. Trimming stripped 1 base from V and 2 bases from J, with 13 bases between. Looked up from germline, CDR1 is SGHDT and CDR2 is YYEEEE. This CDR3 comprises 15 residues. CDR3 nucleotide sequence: TGTGCCAGCAGCTTGTATTTCAGGCCTACCTACGAGCAGTACTTC. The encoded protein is CASSLYFRPTYEQYF.

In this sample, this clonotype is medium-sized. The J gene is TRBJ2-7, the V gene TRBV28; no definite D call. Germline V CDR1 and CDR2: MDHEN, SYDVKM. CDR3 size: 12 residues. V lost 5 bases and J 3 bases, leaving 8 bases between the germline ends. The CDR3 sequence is CASSIGFYEQYF. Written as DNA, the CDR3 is TGTGCCAGCAGTATAGGTTTCTACGAGCAGTACTTC.

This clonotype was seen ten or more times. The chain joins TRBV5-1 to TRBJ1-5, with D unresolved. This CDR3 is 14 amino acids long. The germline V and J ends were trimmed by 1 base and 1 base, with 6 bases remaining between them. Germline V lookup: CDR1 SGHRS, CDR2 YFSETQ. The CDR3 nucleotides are TGCGCCAGCAGCTTGATCCAGAGCAATCAGCCCCAGCATTTT. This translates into CASSLIQSNQPQHF. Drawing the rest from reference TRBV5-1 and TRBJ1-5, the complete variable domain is KAGVTQTPRYLIKTRGQQVTLSCSPISGHRSVSWYQQTPGQGLQFLFEYFSETQRNKGNFPGRFSGRQFSNSRSEMNVSTLELGDSALYLCASSLIQSNQPQHFGDGTRLSIL.